The 32 T cell receptor beta chains below were found in one sample sequenced in a study of blood T cell repertoires in COVID-19. The protocol was immunoSEQ multiplex PCR, while the TCRdb copy is restricted to in-frame clones and leaves out a portion. The sample lists about 110,000 clones, 75% to 90% occurring once. What was sequenced was peripheral blood. These receptors all come from a woman between 50 and 59 years old with acute or convalescent COVID-19.

V is TRBV9 and J is TRBJ2-1; TRBD1 agrees at 10 bases. Trimming took 0 bases from V and 7 from J; bases not matched to a gene: 7. The germline V gene encodes CDR1 SGDLS and CDR2 YYNGEE. CDR3 size: 16 residues. As DNA, the CDR3 is TGTGCCAGCAGCGTAGCTACGGGACAGGGGAGGAATGAGCAGTTCTTC. Translated: CASSVATGQGRNEQFF.

This clone was observed a single time. Other nucleotide sequences in the sample specify the same CDR3. The gene calls are TRBV28 and TRBJ2-3, with a weak D call TRBD2 (7 bases). The CDR3 is 15 residues long. The germline CDR1 and CDR2 sequences are MDHEN and SYDVKM. V was clipped by 9 bases and J by 7 bases, with 23 bases between them. CDR3 region: CASTPIGGAGYTQYF. CDR3 DNA: TGTGCCAGTACCCCGATAGGGGGGGCTGGGTATACGCAGTATTTT. The entire variable domain, with the rest obtained from reference TRBV28 and TRBJ2-3, is as follows: DVKVTQSSRYLVKRTGEKVFLECVQDMDHENMFWYRQDPGLGLRLIYFSYDVKMKEKGDIPEGYSVSREKKERFSLILESASTNQTSMYLCASTPIGGAGYTQYFGPGTRLTVL.

The J gene is TRBJ2-5, the V gene TRBV10-3; 8 nucleotides agree with TRBD1. Germline V gives CDR1 ENHRY, CDR2 SYGVKD. This CDR3 has 13 amino acids. V lost 6 bases, J lost 7 bases, and 7 bases stayed unmatched. CDR3 loop: CAISETTGGTQYF. The CDR3 DNA is TGTGCCATCAGCGAAACAACAGGGGGGACCCAGTACTTC.

The chain carries TRBV5-1 and TRBJ1-4; D remains unclear. The germline V and J ends were trimmed by 1 base and 4 bases, with 11 bases remaining between them. Germline CDR1 is SGHRS and CDR2 is YFSETQ. This CDR3 comprises 15 residues. The CDR3 is CASSLLGRFNEKLFF. The CDR3 DNA is TGCGCCAGCAGCTTGCTGGGCAGATTTAATGAAAAACTGTTTTTT.

This clone has only one observation. The genes are TRBV30 and TRBJ1-4; D might be TRBD1 (5 bases). From germline, CDR1 is GTSNPN and CDR2 SVGIG (reference sequence). Between the trimmed V and J ends, which lost 2 bases and 0 bases, there was a span of 13 bases. The length of the CDR3 is 16 residues. CDR3 coding DNA: TGTGCCTGGAGTTGGACATCAGATTCAACTAATGAAAAACTGTTTTTT. This sequence encodes CAWSWTSDSTNEKLFF.

This chain joins TRBV20-1 and TRBJ2-7; D unresolved. The CDR3 is made up of 10 amino acids. Trimming left V 5 bases short and J 3 bases short, with 5 bases between. The germline V gene has CDR1 DFQATT and CDR2 SNEGSKA (reference sequence). As DNA, the CDR3 is TGCAGTGCTTCCAACTACGAGCAGTACTTC. It translates to CSASNYEQYF.

The chain combines TRBV30 with TRBJ1-1; D ambiguous. Germline V CDR1 and CDR2: GTSNPN, SVGIG (reference sequence). V was pared by 5 bases and J by 6 bases, with 13 bases between. The CDR3 length is 12 residues. The CDR3 DNA sequence: TGTGCCTGGTCGAAGTTCTACGCTGAAGCTTTCTTT. It encodes CAWSKFYAEAFF.

The genes are TRBV30 and TRBJ1-2; perhaps TRBD1 as D (5 bases). Trimming left V 3 bases short and J 2 bases short, with 19 bases between. Germline lookup yields CDR1 GTSNPN and CDR2 SVGIG (reference sequence). CDR3 length: 16 residues. The CDR3 loop reads CAWRGWGREGNYGYTF. The CDR3 DNA follows: TGTGCCTGGAGGGGATGGGGCAGGGAGGGAAACTATGGCTACACCTTC.

In this sample, this clone turned up once. The chain couples TRBV9 to TRBJ2-1; 8 nucleotides match TRBD1. The trim removed 2 bases at V and 10 bases at J, leaving 8 bases unmatched. The V gene's germline CDR1 is SGDLS and CDR2 YYNGEE. This CDR3 has 14 residues. The DNA of the CDR3 is TGTGCCAGCAGCGTCGGACAGGGATCCTACGAGCAGTTCTTC. Its protein is CASSVGQGSYEQFF. The variable domain in full, with the rest retrieved from reference TRBV9 and TRBJ2-1, is DSGVTQTPKHLITATGQRVTLRCSPRSGDLSVYWYQQSLDQGLQFLIQYYNGEERAKGNILERFSAQQFPDLHSELNLSSLELGDSALYFCASSVGQGSYEQFFGPGTRLTVL.

This clone was seen a single time. The rearrangement links TRBV6-5 to TRBJ2-7; a weak D match, TRBD2 (6 bases). The CDR3 has 15 amino acids. The germline V gene encodes CDR1 MNHEY and CDR2 SVGAGI. Trimming cost V 6 bases and J 0 bases, with 15 bases left between them. The CDR3 is CASRPRGTPSYEQYF. The CDR3 region has the DNA TGTGCCAGCAGGCCCCGAGGGACTCCCTCCTACGAGCAGTACTTC.

The V call is TRBV7-6, the J call TRBJ2-6, with D perhaps TRBD1 (6 bases). Trimming left V 6 bases short and J 4 bases short, with 13 bases between. Germline V lookup: CDR1 SGHVS, CDR2 FNYEAQ. This CDR3 spans 15 amino acids. The CDR3 protein is CASREQGAGANVLTF. In DNA form, the CDR3 reads TGTGCCAGCAGAGAACAGGGTGCGGGGGCCAACGTCCTGACTTTC.

The V call is TRBV19, the J call TRBJ1-5; 12 bases are a match to TRBD1. This CDR3 contains 17 residues. The germline CDR1 and CDR2 sequences are LNHDA and SQIVND (reference sequence). With V trimmed by 3 bases and J by 1 base, 4 bases remained unmatched. The chain's CDR3 is CASSMGQGARSNQPQHF. The CDR3 nucleotides read TGTGCCAGTAGTATGGGACAGGGGGCGAGGAGCAATCAGCCCCAGCATTTT.

The J gene is TRBJ1-2, the V gene TRBV28; 8 positions agree with TRBD1. Germline V gives CDR1 MDHEN, CDR2 SYDVKM. The CDR3 totals 19 residues. The V segment lost 2 bases and the J segment 0 bases; nucleotides outside the gene matches: 14. CDR3 coding DNA: TGTGCCAGCAGTTTACCTATCACTGGACAGGGATCTGCTAACTATGGCTACACCTTC. Translated: CASSLPITGQGSANYGYTF.

The chain carries TRBV27 and TRBJ2-7; maybe TRBD1 (5 bases). Germline CDR1 and CDR2: MNHEY and SMNVEV (reference sequence). This CDR3 comprises 12 residues. The V end lost 4 bases, the J end lost 5 bases, and 9 bases lay between the germline ends. The CDR3 DNA sequence: TGTGCCAGCAGTTCCTCAGGGAACGAGCAGTACTTC. Protein sequence: CASSSSGNEQYF.

This clone has just a few counts. The J gene is TRBJ1-2, the V gene TRBV3-1 (or the pseudogene TRBV3-2); the match to TRBD1 covers 9 bases. J gave up 13 bases and V 4 bases, and 10 bases lay outside the gene matches. The CDR3 has 13 amino acids. CDR1 is LGHDT, CDR2 YNNKEL, per germline (reference sequence). The DNA of the CDR3 is TGTGCCAGCAGCCTAGGACAGGGGATTTCGCTCACCTTC. This encodes CASSLGQGISLTF.

This chain uses TRBV4-1 with TRBJ1-5; 8 nucleotides match TRBD1. Germline CDR1 reads MGHRA; CDR2 reads YSYEKL. The V and J ends lost 0 bases and 5 bases, in that order; junction bases with no gene match: 6. The CDR3 has 16 residues. The CDR3 region is CASSQDWTGRYQPQHF. For the CDR3, the DNA is TGCGCCAGCAGCCAAGATTGGACAGGGCGGTATCAGCCCCAGCATTTT.

The chain links TRBV6-5 to TRBJ1-2; TRBD1 is a possible D gene (5 bases). This CDR3 region has 16 residues. CDR1 is MNHEY, CDR2 SVGAGI, per germline. V was trimmed by 0 bases and J by 0 bases, leaving 11 bases between them. CDR3 nucleotide sequence: TGTGCCAGCAGTTACTCGAGGACAAGTGCTAACTATGGCTACACCTTC. Protein: CASSYSRTSANYGYTF.

This clone has a handful of counts. The chain recombines TRBV18 with TRBJ2-7, with unresolved D. Between the trimmed V and J ends, which lost 6 bases and 6 bases, there was a span of 9 bases. CDR1 KGHSH and CDR2 LQKENI come from the germline V gene. This CDR3 has 11 residues. Written as DNA, the CDR3 is TGTGCCAGCTCCCCTGAGCGCGAGCAGTACTTC. It codes for CASSPEREQYF. The full variable domain, its missing parts supplied by reference TRBV18 and TRBJ2-7, is NAGVMQNPRHLVRRRGQEARLRCSPMKGHSHVYWYRQLPEEGLKFMVYLQKENIIDESGMPKERFSAEFPKEGPSILRIQQVVRGDSAAYFCASSPEREQYFGPGTRLTVT.

The chain has TRBV19 and TRBJ2-7; 9 bases line up with TRBD1. The germline V gene encodes CDR1 LNHDA and CDR2 SQIVND (reference sequence). J gave up 5 bases and V 8 bases, and 13 bases lay outside the gene matches. The length of the CDR3 is 15 residues. The DNA of the CDR3 is TGTGCCAGTGCATCCGGGACAGGGTTTTGGAACGAGCAGTACTTC. Translation: CASASGTGFWNEQYF.

This clone was counted between two and nine times. The rearrangement uses TRBV12-5 and TRBJ2-3, with 13 bases aligning to TRBD2. This CDR3 has 16 amino acids. CDR1 LGHNT and CDR2 FRNRAP come from the germline V gene. V trimming: 5 bases; J trimming: 6 bases; junction bases outside the gene matches: 8. The DNA of the CDR3 is TGTGCTAGTGGTCCCACGATGACTAGCGGGGGGGATACGCAGTATTTT. Translation: CASGPTMTSGGDTQYF.

This chain connects TRBV5-5 to TRBJ1-5; possibly TRBD1 for D (5 bases). Germline CDR1 is SGHKS and CDR2 is YYEKEE (reference sequence). The length of the CDR3 is 16 residues. Trimming removed 4 bases at V and 4 bases at J, with 18 bases between. CDR3 sequence reads: CASSLVGGADNQPQHF. The DNA for the CDR3 is TGTGCCAGCAGCCTGGTTGGAGGGGCCGATAATCAGCCCCAGCATTTT.

CDR3 sequence (DNA): TGTGCCAGCAGCAAAAAGGCGGCAGCACCGACTGAAGCTTTCTTT. Protein product: CASSKKAAAPTEAFF. The rearrangement joins TRBV7-2 to TRBJ1-1, with D unresolved. Trimming removed 5 bases from V and 5 bases from J, with 18 bases in between. Germline V CDR1 and CDR2: SGHTA, FQGNSA. There are 15 residues in the CDR3.

This rearrangement joins TRBV7-9 to TRBJ1-3, with unresolved D. The V gene lost 8 bases and the J gene lost 3 bases, with 8 bases spanning the gap. This CDR3 is 12 amino acids long. CDR1 SEHNR and CDR2 FQNEAQ come from the germline V gene (reference sequence). The CDR3 region has the DNA TGTGCCAGCGCCGAGGTTGGAAACACCATATATTTT. It yields the protein CASAEVGNTIYF.

This clone was detected once. This rearrangement joins TRBV5-1 to TRBJ2-5; TRBD2 matches at 10 bases. The germline CDR1 and CDR2 sequences are SGHRS and YFSETQ. J lost 3 bases, V lost 3 bases, and 5 bases had no gene match. The CDR3 length is 15 residues. The CDR3 sequence is CASSWAGTSEETQYF. For the CDR3, the DNA is TGCGCCAGCAGCTGGGCCGGGACTAGCGAAGAGACCCAGTACTTC. The full variable domain, its missing parts supplied by reference TRBV5-1 and TRBJ2-5, is KAGVTQTPRYLIKTRGQQVTLSCSPISGHRSVSWYQQTPGQGLQFLFEYFSETQRNKGNFPGRFSGRQFSNSRSEMNVSTLELGDSALYLCASSWAGTSEETQYFGPGTRLLVL.

The chain uses TRBV6-5 and TRBJ2-1, with 9 bases matching TRBD2. The V gene end was trimmed by 7 bases and the J gene end by 1 base; junction bases not matched to a gene: 5. Per the germline V gene, CDR1 is MNHEY and CDR2 is SVGAGI. This CDR3 is 15 amino acids long. The CDR3 nucleotides are TGTGCCAGCACTCGCGGGGGGGCATCCTACAATGAGCAGTTCTTC. Its protein product is CASTRGGASYNEQFF.

This clone was observed a single time. CDR3 region: CATSESNNYGYTF. Here the CDR3 DNA reads TGTGCCACCAGCGAAAGCAATAACTATGGCTACACCTTC. The chain recombines TRBV24-1 with TRBJ1-2; D call uncertain. Trimming pared 7 bases from V and 1 base from J, leaving 9 bases between. Germline-derived CDR1 and CDR2 are KGHDR and SFDVKD. The CDR3 length is 13 residues.

This chain joins TRBV20-1 and TRBJ2-4; 8 bases agree with TRBD1. Germline CDR1 reads DFQATT; CDR2 reads SNEGSKA (reference sequence). The CDR3 runs 17 residues. V dropped 3 bases and J dropped 0; count of bases not matched to a gene: 10. CDR3: CSASPGTGSLAKNIQYF. CDR3 in DNA: TGCAGTGCTAGTCCCGGGACAGGTTCTCTAGCCAAAAACATTCAGTACTTC.

The V and J genes are TRBV5-1 and TRBJ2-3; D is perhaps TRBD2 (6 bases). Trimming took off 2 bases at V and 3 bases at J, with 13 bases between the two ends. CDR3 size: 15 residues. Germline V gene data show CDR1 as SGHRS and CDR2 as YFSETQ. CDR3 nucleotides: TGCGCCAGCAGCTTCGGGACTGAAAGTACAGATACGCAGTATTTT. Translation: CASSFGTESTDTQYF.

The genes are TRBV5-1 and TRBJ2-2; the D is unclear. Trimming took 2 bases from V and 7 from J, leaving 3 bases between them. Per germline, CDR1 SGHRS and CDR2 YFSETQ. The CDR3 sequence is 11 residues long. The chain's CDR3 is CASSFYGELFF. In DNA, the CDR3 is TGCGCCAGCAGCTTCTACGGGGAGCTGTTTTTT. Drawing the rest from reference TRBV5-1 and TRBJ2-2, the complete variable domain is KAGVTQTPRYLIKTRGQQVTLSCSPISGHRSVSWYQQTPGQGLQFLFEYFSETQRNKGNFPGRFSGRQFSNSRSEMNVSTLELGDSALYLCASSFYGELFFGEGSRLTVL.

V and J are TRBV11-1 and TRBJ2-3; TRBD2 is a possible D gene (5 bases). V lost 5 bases, J lost 2 bases, and 17 bases lay in between. Germline assignment: CDR1 SGHAT and CDR2 FQDESV (reference sequence). The CDR3 runs 16 residues. In nucleotides, the CDR3 is TGTGCCAGCAGCGAAATAGAGAAGCGGTCCACAGATACGCAGTATTTT. Translating it yields CASSEIEKRSTDTQYF.

This clone has a single count. This chain connects TRBV30 to TRBJ2-1; 10 bases align to TRBD2. Unmatched junction bases numbered 6, after V lost 2 bases and J lost 5 bases. CDR3 length equals 15 residues. Germline loops: CDR1 GTSNPN, CDR2 SVGIG (reference sequence). The CDR3 DNA is TGTGCCTGGAGTCGTGGACTAGCGGCTAACAATGAGCAGTTCTTC. Amino acids: CAWSRGLAANNEQFF.

This chain links TRBV3-1 (or the pseudogene TRBV3-2) with TRBJ1-2; perhaps TRBD1 as D (5 bases). CDR1 is LGHDT and CDR2 is YNNKEL in the germline V gene (reference sequence). The CDR3 totals 15 residues. Trimming removed 1 base from V and 6 bases from J, with 15 bases in between. CDR3 amino acids: CASSQGPGRSDGYTF. DNA for the CDR3: TGTGCCAGCAGCCAAGGCCCAGGGAGGTCGGATGGCTACACCTTC.